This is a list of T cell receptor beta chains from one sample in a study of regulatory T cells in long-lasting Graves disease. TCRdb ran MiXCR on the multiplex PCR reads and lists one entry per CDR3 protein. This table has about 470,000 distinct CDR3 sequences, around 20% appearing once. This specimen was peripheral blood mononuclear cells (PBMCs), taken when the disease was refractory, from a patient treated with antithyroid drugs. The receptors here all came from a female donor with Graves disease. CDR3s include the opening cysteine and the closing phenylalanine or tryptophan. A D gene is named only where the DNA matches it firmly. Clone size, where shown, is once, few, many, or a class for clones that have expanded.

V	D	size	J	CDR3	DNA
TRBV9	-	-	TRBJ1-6	CASSSVEGPNSPLHF	TGTGCCAGCTCCTCGGTTGAAGGACCCAATTCACCCCTCCACTTT
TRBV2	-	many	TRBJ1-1	CASSERVGAFF	TGTGCCAGCAGTGAAAGGGTCGGAGCTTTCTTT
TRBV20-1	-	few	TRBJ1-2	CSARDPSLRTVNYGYTF	TGCAGTGCTAGAGATCCCTCCCTCCGGACGGTTAACTATGGCTACACCTTC
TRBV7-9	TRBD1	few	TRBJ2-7	CASRDRNTYEQYF	TGTGCCAGCCGGGACAGGAATACCTACGAGCAGTACTTC
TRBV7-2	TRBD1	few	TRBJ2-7	CASSLAPGQYYEQYF	TGTGCCAGCAGCTTAGCGCCGGGACAGTACTACGAGCAGTACTTC
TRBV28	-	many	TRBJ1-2	CASSSYPRWGYTF	TGTGCCAGCAGTTCCTACCCGCGCTGGGGCTACACCTTC
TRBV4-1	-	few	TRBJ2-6	CASSQDRKISGANVLTF	TGCGCCAGCAGCCAAGACAGAAAAATTTCTGGGGCCAACGTCCTGACTTTC
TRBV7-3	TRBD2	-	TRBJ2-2	CASSFGSGTSGSNTGELFF	TGTGCCAGCAGCTTTGGGTCGGGGACTAGCGGTTCGAACACCGGGGAGCTGTTTTTT
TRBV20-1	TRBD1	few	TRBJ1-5	CSAPSTGTVEPQHF	TGCAGTGCTCCCTCGACAGGGACGGTGGAGCCCCAGCATTTT
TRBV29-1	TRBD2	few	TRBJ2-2	CSVVSLAGGPGELFF	TGCAGCGTCGTTAGCCTGGCGGGAGGGCCCGGGGAGCTGTTTTTT
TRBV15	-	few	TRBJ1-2	CATSRDVGLGGYTF	TGTGCCACCAGCAGAGACGTGGGACTGGGAGGCTACACCTTC
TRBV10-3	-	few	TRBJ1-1	CAISESIRHLNTEAFF	TGTGCCATCAGTGAGTCGATAAGACACTTGAACACTGAAGCTTTCTTT
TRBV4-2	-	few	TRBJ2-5	CASSQETETQYF	TGTGCCAGCAGCCAAGAGACAGAGACCCAGTACTTC
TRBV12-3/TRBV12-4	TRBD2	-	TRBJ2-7	CASRGGVAGHYEQYF	TGTGCCAGCAGGGGGGGGGTAGCGGGACACTACGAGCAGTACTTC
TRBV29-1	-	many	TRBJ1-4	CSVVIRGSNEKLFF	TGCAGCGTTGTAATCCGGGGTTCTAATGAAAAACTGTTTTTT
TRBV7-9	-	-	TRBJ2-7	CASSFGLDGEQYF	TGTGCCAGCAGCTTCGGGCTGGATGGCGAGCAGTACTTC
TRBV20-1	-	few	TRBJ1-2	CSARGSSNYGYTF	TGCAGTGCTAGAGGATCTTCTAACTATGGCTACACCTTC
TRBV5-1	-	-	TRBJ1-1	CASSTGLPPNTEAFF	TGCGCCAGCAGTACAGGGCTACCCCCGAACACTGAAGCTTTCTTT
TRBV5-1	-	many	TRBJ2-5	CASSLGGQETQYF	TGTGCCAGCAGCTTAGGGGGCCAAGAGACCCAGTACTTC
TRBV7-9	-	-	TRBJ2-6	CASSLEETANVLTF	TGTGCCAGCAGCCTGGAGGAGACGGCCAACGTCCTGACTTTC
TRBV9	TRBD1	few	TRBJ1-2	CASSASSPGQRVYGYTF	TGTGCCAGCAGCGCATCGTCACCGGGACAGAGGGTCTATGGCTACACCTTC
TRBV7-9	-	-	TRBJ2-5	CASSSQRREAREETQYF	TGTGCCAGCAGCTCGCAACGAAGGGAGGCCAGGGAAGAGACCCAGTACTTC
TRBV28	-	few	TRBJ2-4	CASTSRDDGDIQYF	TGTGCCAGCACCAGCAGGGACGACGGAGACATTCAGTACTTC
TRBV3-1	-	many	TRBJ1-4	CASSQAWNEKLFF	TGTGCCAGCAGCCAAGCCTGGAATGAAAAACTGTTTTTT
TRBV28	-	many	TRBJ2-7	CASSGGLAYEQYF	TGTGCCAGCAGTGGGGGGCTTGCCTACGAGCAGTACTTC
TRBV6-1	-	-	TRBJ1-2	CASSGSGTAIYGYTF	TGTGCCAGCAGTGGATCCGGGACTGCGATCTATGGCTACACCTTC
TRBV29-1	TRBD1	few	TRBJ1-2	CSVVDRARGYTF	TGCAGCGTTGTAGACAGGGCCAGGGGCTACACCTTC
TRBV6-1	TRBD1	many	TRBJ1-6	CASSGTGGNSPLHF	TGTGCCAGCAGTGGGACAGGGGGCAATTCACCCCTCCACTTT
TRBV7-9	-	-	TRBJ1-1	CASSYPLTTVNTEAFF	TGTGCCAGCAGCTATCCCCTGACGACGGTGAACACTGAAGCTTTCTTT
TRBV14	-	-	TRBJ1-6	CASSQIWNSPLHF	TGTGCCAGCAGCCAAATTTGGAATTCACCCCTCCACTTT
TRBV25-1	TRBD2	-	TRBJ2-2	CASSEGIGRDATGELFF	TGTGCCAGCAGTGAGGGAATTGGGAGGGACGCCACCGGGGAGCTGTTTTTT
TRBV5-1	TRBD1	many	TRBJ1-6	CASSLAGQNSPLHF	TGCGCCAGCAGCTTGGCGGGACAGAATTCACCCCTCCACTTT
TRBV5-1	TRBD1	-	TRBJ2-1	CASSSTSGTGPLVQFF	TGCGCCAGCAGCTCAACCTCCGGGACAGGACCTTTGGTGCAGTTCTTC
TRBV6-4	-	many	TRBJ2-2	CASTSQAGDTGELFF	TGTGCCAGCACCTCGCAGGCCGGAGACACCGGGGAGCTGTTTTTT
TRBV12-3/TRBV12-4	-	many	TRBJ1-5	CASSPGMDISPQHF	TGTGCCAGCAGTCCAGGGATGGACATCTCGCCCCAGCATTTT
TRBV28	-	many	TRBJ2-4	CASREGAKNIQYF	TGTGCCAGCAGGGAGGGGGCCAAAAACATTCAGTACTTC
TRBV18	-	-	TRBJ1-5	CANPANGGDGIYQPQHF	TGTGCCAACCCCGCCAATGGGGGGGACGGGATTTATCAGCCCCAGCATTTT
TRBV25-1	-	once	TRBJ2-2	CASSDARRLAGELFF	TGTGCCAGCAGTGACGCCAGGAGGTTGGCCGGGGAGCTGTTTTTT
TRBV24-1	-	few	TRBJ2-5	CATSDLQAQETQYF	TGTGCCACCAGTGATTTGCAAGCGCAAGAGACCCAGTACTTC
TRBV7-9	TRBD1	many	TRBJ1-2	CASSFYRGANYGYTF	TGTGCCAGCAGCTTTTACAGGGGTGCGAACTATGGCTACACCTTC
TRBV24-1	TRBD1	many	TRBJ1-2	CATSDLGQGAEGYTF	TGTGCCACCAGTGATTTAGGACAGGGGGCGGAAGGCTACACCTTC
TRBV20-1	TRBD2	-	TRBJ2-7	CSAAGTSRSYEQYF	TGCAGTGCGGCCGGGACTAGCCGCTCCTACGAGCAGTACTTC
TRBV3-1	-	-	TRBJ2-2	CASSQEYGAPTGELFF	TGTGCCAGCAGTCAAGAGTACGGAGCCCCCACCGGGGAGCTGTTTTTT
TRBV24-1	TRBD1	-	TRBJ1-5	CATSDWEGQGWINQPQHF	TGTGCCACCAGTGATTGGGAGGGACAGGGCTGGATTAATCAGCCCCAGCATTTT
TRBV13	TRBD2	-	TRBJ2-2	CASSYTWTSGFTGEPFF	TGTGCCAGCAGCTACACCTGGACTAGCGGATTCACCGGGGAGCCGTTTTTT
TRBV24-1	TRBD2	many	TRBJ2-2	CATSDLGLAGTNTGELFF	TGTGCCACCAGTGATTTAGGACTAGCGGGTACGAACACCGGGGAGCTGTTTTTT
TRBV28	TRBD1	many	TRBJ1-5	CASSTGQSSNQPQHF	TGTGCCAGCAGTACGGGACAGAGTAGCAATCAGCCCCAGCATTTT
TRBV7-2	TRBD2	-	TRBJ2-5	CASSKTTSASQETQYF	TGTGCCAGCAGCAAAACTACTAGCGCGAGCCAAGAGACCCAGTACTTC
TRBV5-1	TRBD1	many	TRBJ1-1	CASWDRGGTEAFF	TGCGCCAGCTGGGACAGGGGAGGCACTGAAGCTTTCTTT
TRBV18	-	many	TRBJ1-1	CASSPAGDGAFF	TGTGCCAGCTCACCTGCGGGGGATGGGGCTTTCTTT
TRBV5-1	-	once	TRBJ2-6	CASSEGHGGGANVLTF	TGCGCCAGCAGCGAGGGTCACGGTGGAGGGGCCAACGTCCTGACTTTC